Listed below are T cell receptor beta chains from one sample, sequenced in a study of T cells after yellow fever vaccination. Each CDR3 protein gets one entry after TCRdb re-called the 5' RACE reads with MiXCR. The data contain some 170,000 distinct CDR3 sequences, around 9% of them seen just once; the ten biggest clones take up roughly a third. Specimen: CD8+ T cells sorted from PBMCs, collected 45 days after the yellow fever booster vaccination. Receptor source: a young man who received the YFV17D yellow fever vaccine. CDR3s include the opening cysteine and the closing phenylalanine or tryptophan. The D gene is left open where the match is weak. Clone sizes are given selectively: once, few, many, or a class where the clone is expanded.

d_call: NA
j_call: TRBJ1-2
clone_size: many
v_call: TRBV18
cdr3_nt: TGTGCCAGCTCACCAACGGCAGTCTATGGCTACACCTTC
cdr3_aa: CASSPTAVYGYTF

d_call: NA
j_call: TRBJ2-5
clone_size: few
v_call: TRBV4-1
cdr3_nt: TGCGCCAGCATGGGGGCGGAGACCCAGTACTTC
cdr3_aa: CASMGAETQYF

d_call: TRBD1
j_call: TRBJ2-5
clone_size: few
v_call: TRBV7-9
cdr3_nt: TGTGCCAGCAGCTTAGGTCTCCCCGGGACAGGGGAGACCCAGTACTTC
cdr3_aa: CASSLGLPGTGETQYF

d_call: NA
j_call: TRBJ2-5
clone_size: NA
v_call: TRBV15
cdr3_nt: TGTGCCACACAGGGAGCAGAGACCCAGTACTTC
cdr3_aa: CATQGAETQYF

d_call: NA
j_call: TRBJ1-1
clone_size: many
v_call: TRBV29-1
cdr3_nt: TGCAGCGCCCTTATCCTCACTGAAGCTTTCTTT
cdr3_aa: CSALILTEAFF

d_call: NA
j_call: TRBJ1-1
clone_size: few
v_call: TRBV6-5
cdr3_nt: TGTGCCAGCAGTTATTGGGGGTCGTGGAACACTGAAGCTTTCTTT
cdr3_aa: CASSYWGSWNTEAFF

d_call: NA
j_call: TRBJ1-5
clone_size: NA
v_call: TRBV6-5
cdr3_nt: TGTGCCAGCAGTCCCGGTAGGGTTTGGGGACAGCCCCAGCATTTT
cdr3_aa: CASSPGRVWGQPQHF

d_call: TRBD1
j_call: TRBJ2-1
clone_size: few
v_call: TRBV5-6
cdr3_nt: TGTGCCAGCAGCTTCGACGGACAGGGGATCTACGGTGAGCAGTTCTTC
cdr3_aa: CASSFDGQGIYGEQFF

d_call: NA
j_call: TRBJ2-5
clone_size: NA
v_call: TRBV13
cdr3_nt: TGTGCCAGCAGCTTATTGGGGGCGTCAGAGACCCAGTACTTC
cdr3_aa: CASSLLGASETQYF

d_call: NA
j_call: TRBJ2-5
clone_size: few
v_call: TRBV12-3/TRBV12-4
cdr3_nt: TGTGCCAGCAGTTTGATGGGGGAGACCCAGTACTTC
cdr3_aa: CASSLMGETQYF

d_call: NA
j_call: TRBJ1-6
clone_size: NA
v_call: TRBV19
cdr3_nt: TGTGCCAGTAGTGGATGGGTCAGCTCACCCCTCCACTTT
cdr3_aa: CASSGWVSSPLHF

d_call: NA
j_call: TRBJ2-1
clone_size: many
v_call: TRBV7-9
cdr3_nt: TGTGCCAGCAGCCCTACCCACAATGAGCAGTTCTTC
cdr3_aa: CASSPTHNEQFF

d_call: TRBD2
j_call: TRBJ2-2
clone_size: NA
v_call: TRBV12-3/TRBV12-4
cdr3_nt: TGTGCCAGCAGTTTGGGCGGGACTACCTTTACCGGGGAGCTGTTTTTT
cdr3_aa: CASSLGGTTFTGELFF

d_call: TRBD2
j_call: TRBJ2-4
clone_size: many
v_call: TRBV29-1
cdr3_nt: TGCAGCGTGCAAGGACTAGCGGGGTCCAAAAACATTCAGTACTTC
cdr3_aa: CSVQGLAGSKNIQYF

d_call: TRBD2
j_call: TRBJ2-2
clone_size: few
v_call: TRBV7-2
cdr3_nt: TGTGCCAGCAGCCAGACTAGCGGGGGGGCGGAGCTGTTTTTT
cdr3_aa: CASSQTSGGAELFF

d_call: TRBD2
j_call: TRBJ2-5
clone_size: NA
v_call: TRBV20-1
cdr3_nt: TGCAGTGCTAGGCCTAGCGGGGTGGTCTTTGAGACCCAGTACTTC
cdr3_aa: CSARPSGVVFETQYF

d_call: TRBD2
j_call: TRBJ2-3
clone_size: many
v_call: TRBV11-2
cdr3_nt: TGTGCCAGCAGCGAGGGGACTAGCGGGGGGACCCGCACAGATACGCAGTATTTT
cdr3_aa: CASSEGTSGGTRTDTQYF

d_call: NA
j_call: TRBJ2-6
clone_size: NA
v_call: TRBV6-1
cdr3_nt: TGTGCCAGCACTACGGGGCCCTCTGGGGCCAACGTCCTGACTTTC
cdr3_aa: CASTTGPSGANVLTF

d_call: TRBD1
j_call: TRBJ1-6
clone_size: few
v_call: TRBV15
cdr3_nt: TGTGCCACCAGCAGAGATGGGACAGCTAATTCACCCCTCCACTTT
cdr3_aa: CATSRDGTANSPLHF

d_call: TRBD1
j_call: TRBJ2-1
clone_size: NA
v_call: TRBV5-4
cdr3_nt: TGTGCCAGCAGCTTGGGGACAGGGTCGCAGTTCTTC
cdr3_aa: CASSLGTGSQFF

d_call: NA
j_call: TRBJ2-3
clone_size: many
v_call: TRBV7-9
cdr3_nt: TGTGCCAGCAGCTCGCAGGGGAAGGCAGATACGCAGTATTTT
cdr3_aa: CASSSQGKADTQYF

d_call: TRBD2
j_call: TRBJ2-3
clone_size: NA
v_call: TRBV12-3/TRBV12-4
cdr3_nt: TGTGCCAGCACCCCGACTAGCGTTGATACGCAGTATTTT
cdr3_aa: CASTPTSVDTQYF